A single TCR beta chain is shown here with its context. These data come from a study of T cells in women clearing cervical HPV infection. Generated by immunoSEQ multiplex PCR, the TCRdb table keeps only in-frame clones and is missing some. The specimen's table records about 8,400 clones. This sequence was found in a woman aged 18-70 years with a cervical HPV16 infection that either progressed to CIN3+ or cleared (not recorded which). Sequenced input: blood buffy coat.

The DNA read from the CDR3 is TGTGCCAGCAGCCGGACAGGGGATGAG. Translation: CASSRTGDE. Given in full, the CDR3 is CASSRTGDEQFF. The rearrangement uses TRBV7-7 and TRBJ2-1; 9 bases line up with TRBD1. The read comes to an end 3 residues before the CDR3 does, leaving the germline J gene to fill in the end. V lost 5 bases and J lost 8; bases outside the gene matches: 1. The CDR3 is 12 residues long. Germline lookup yields CDR1 SSHAT and CDR2 FNYEAQ (reference sequence).